The 29 T cell receptor beta chains below were found in one sample sequenced in a study of early T cells in non-severe SARS-CoV-2 infection. TCRdb reprocessed the 5' RACE reads via MiXCR and lists one record per CDR3 protein. The data show tens of thousands of distinct CDR3 sequences, around 13% seen once. Sequenced: whole blood. These receptors were taken from an adult who was a healthcare worker with PCR-confirmed SARS-CoV-2 infection or an uninfected control (not recorded which).

Many counts were recorded for this clonotype. The chain carries TRBV28 and TRBJ2-1; D may match TRBD1 or TRBD2 (5 bases each). V was cut by 6 bases and J by 6 bases, with 15 bases left in between. This CDR3 is 14 amino acids long. Germline V CDR1 and CDR2: MDHEN, SYDVKM. CDR3 nucleotide sequence: TGTGCCAGCAGGAAACCTCAGGGACGCAATGAGCAGTTCTTC. This encodes CASRKPQGRNEQFF.

In this sample, this clonotype turned up a few times. This sequence joins TRBV12-3 or TRBV12-4 and TRBJ2-7; D perhaps matches TRBD2 (6 bases). Trimming removed 3 bases from V and 7 bases from J, with 13 bases in between. The CDR3 sequence is 13 residues long. The CDR3 DNA is TGTGCCAGCAGTTTGGAGGGGAAGAAGGAGCAGTACTTC. Its translation is CASSLEGKKEQYF.

This clonotype was counted a few times. This sequence joins TRBV9 and TRBJ2-3, with D tentatively TRBD1 or TRBD2 (5 bases each). Germline CDR1 and CDR2: SGDLS and YYNGEE. This CDR3 has 15 amino acids. Trimming stripped 4 bases from V and 0 bases from J, with 12 bases between. Here the CDR3 DNA reads TGTGCCAGCAGCCCCATCGAGGGGAGCACAGATACGCAGTATTTT. As protein: CASSPIEGSTDTQYF.

J is TRBJ1-1 and V is TRBV7-9; D not certain. CDR1 and CDR2 (germline): SEHNR, FQNEAQ (reference sequence). The CDR3 runs 12 residues. Trimming shortened V by 3 bases and J by 4 bases, and 6 bases separated the two germline ends. The CDR3 protein is CASSFSGTEAFF. CDR3 bases: TGTGCCAGCAGCTTTTCGGGCACTGAAGCTTTCTTT.

The chain carries TRBV29-1 and TRBJ2-3, with 7 bases that match TRBD2. CDR1 is SQVTM, CDR2 ANQGSEA, per germline. V shed 1 base and J 8 bases; nucleotides not matched to a gene: 9. CDR3 length: 14 amino acids. The chain's CDR3 is CSVEADGGRVTQYF. In DNA form, the CDR3 reads TGCAGCGTTGAAGCGGACGGGGGGAGAGTTACGCAGTATTTT.

This chain connects TRBV5-1 to TRBJ2-5, with D possibly TRBD2 on 5 matching bases. CDR1 and CDR2 (germline): SGHRS, YFSETQ. This CDR3 is built from 11 residues. V lost 4 bases and J lost 7, with 8 bases in between. CDR3 sequence reads: CASSSAGTQYF. In DNA form, the CDR3 reads TGCGCCAGCAGCAGCGCGGGGACCCAGTACTTC.

The genes are TRBV19 and TRBJ2-5, with D maybe TRBD2 (6 bases). From germline, CDR1 is LNHDA and CDR2 SQIVND (reference sequence). V lost 3 bases to trimming and J lost 2 bases, with 16 bases between them. The length of the CDR3 is 16 residues. CDR3 nucleotide sequence: TGTGCCAGTAGTATTTCGAGCGGAGGGAGTCAAGAGACCCAGTACTTC. Amino acid sequence: CASSISSGGSQETQYF.

The chain carries TRBV11-2 and TRBJ2-1; 9 bases map to TRBD2. The trim removed 1 base at V and 8 bases at J, leaving 9 bases unmatched. From germline, CDR1 is SGHAT and CDR2 FQNNGV. This CDR3 spans 16 amino acids. The DNA of the CDR3 is TGTGCCAGCAGCTTAGTTCCCCTAGCGGGGAGTCATGAGCAGTTCTTC. This translates into CASSLVPLAGSHEQFF.

This clonotype has only a few counts. The chain is built from TRBV7-2 and TRBJ2-5; 11 bases are shared with TRBD2. The CDR3 consists of 20 residues. Germline CDR1 and CDR2: SGHTA and FQGNSA. V lost 1 base to trimming and J lost 2 bases; unmatched junction nucleotides: 15. The CDR3 DNA sequence: TGTGCCAGCAGCTTAGAAGGTCGAGGTCGGACTAGCGGGTTTCAAGAGACCCAGTACTTC. Amino acids: CASSLEGRGRTSGFQETQYF.

This clonotype was observed a handful of times. The chain links TRBV7-2 to TRBJ2-1, with 8 bases that match TRBD2. CDR3 size: 15 residues. Germline trimming cut 0 bases from V and 3 bases from J; bases unmatched to any gene: 1. CDR1 is SGHTA, CDR2 FQGNSA, per germline. Written as DNA, the CDR3 is TGTGCCAGCAGCTTAGCAGCGGGAGTCTACAATGAGCAGTTCTTC. Protein: CASSLAAGVYNEQFF.

This clonotype showed up just a few times. This rearrangement joins TRBV27 to TRBJ2-2; 12 bases agree with TRBD2. There are 16 residues in the CDR3. Germline-derived CDR1 and CDR2 are MNHEY and SMNVEV (reference sequence). Losses at the gene ends were 5 bases for V and 8 bases for J; bases not matched to a gene: 9. CDR3 coding DNA: TGTGCCAGCAGTCACGGACTAGCGGGAATCTTGGGGGAGCTGTTTTTT. Protein sequence: CASSHGLAGILGELFF.

The chain is built from TRBV20-1 and TRBJ2-3, with D tentatively TRBD2 (6 bases). The CDR3 has 16 amino acids. V was shortened by 0 bases and J by 0 bases, with 13 bases between the two germline ends. The V gene's germline CDR1 is DFQATT and CDR2 SNEGSKA (reference sequence). The CDR3 loop is CSARDGASASTDTQYF. DNA of the CDR3: TGCAGTGCTAGAGATGGGGCTAGCGCAAGCACAGATACGCAGTATTTT.

A few counts support this clonotype. The chain has TRBV7-3 and TRBJ2-2; D gene uncertain. In germline, CDR1 is SGHTA, CDR2 FQGTGA. The ends were cut back, 1 base at V and 4 bases at J, with 13 bases in the middle. This CDR3 has 16 residues. The CDR3 loop reads CASSLMLTGATGELFF. The CDR3 nucleotides read TGTGCCAGCAGCTTAATGCTGACGGGTGCCACCGGGGAGCTGTTTTTT.

The chain uses TRBV9 and TRBJ2-3; 11 bases align to TRBD2. Germline CDR1 reads SGDLS; CDR2 reads YYNGEE. Trimming removed 4 bases from V and 1 base from J; junction bases left unmatched: 8. This CDR3 has 17 amino acids. Here the CDR3 DNA reads TGTGCCAGCAGCCCAGGCCCGGGACTAGCGGGCACAGATACGCAGTATTTT. Protein: CASSPGPGLAGTDTQYF.

This clonotype was seen more than once but under ten times. V gene TRBV7-8 combines with J gene TRBJ2-1; 11 bases fit TRBD1. The V segment lost 6 bases and the J segment 8 bases; nucleotides outside the gene matches: 9. The CDR3 totals 15 residues. Germline CDR1 SGHVS, CDR2 FQNEAQ. The CDR3 is CASRAAGTGGYEQFF. In nucleotides, the CDR3 is TGTGCCAGCAGGGCTGCCGGGACAGGGGGATATGAGCAGTTCTTC.

This clonotype occurred many times. The rearrangement joins TRBV6-6 to TRBJ2-1; either TRBD1 or TRBD2 may supply D (5 bases each). The CDR3 is made up of 14 amino acids. Trimming shortened V by 6 bases and J by 0 bases, and 9 bases separated the two germline ends. The germline V gene encodes CDR1 MNHNY and CDR2 SVGAGI (reference sequence). The CDR3 sequence: CASSWGSSYNEQFF. The CDR3 bases are TGTGCCAGCAGCTGGGGGAGCTCCTACAATGAGCAGTTCTTC.

This clonotype was recorded at least ten times. The rearrangement links TRBV24-1 to TRBJ1-2; D remains unclear. This CDR3 has 12 residues. Trimming pared 5 bases from V and 5 bases from J, leaving 8 bases between. Per germline, CDR1 KGHDR and CDR2 SFDVKD. CDR3 sequence (DNA): TGTGCCACCAGTGCCCTGGGGTATGGCTACACCTTC. Translation gives CATSALGYGYTF.

This clonotype was observed many times. The gene calls are TRBV20-1 and TRBJ2-4; 7 bases line up with TRBD2. V was clipped by 0 bases and J by 8 bases; unmatched bases: 4. The CDR3 runs 13 residues. CDR1 and CDR2 from the germline V gene are DFQATT and SNEGSKA (reference sequence). The CDR3 loop reads CSARDTGGYIQYF. CDR3 nucleotides: TGCAGTGCTAGAGATACGGGGGGTTACATTCAGTACTTC.

This clonotype has a count of ten or more. Here the CDR3 reads CASSLSLAGAHEQFF. As DNA, the CDR3 is TGCGCCAGCAGCTTATCACTAGCGGGAGCACATGAGCAGTTCTTC. This chain joins TRBV5-1 and TRBJ2-1, with 11 positions matching TRBD2. This CDR3 has 15 residues. The ends lost 2 bases at V and 8 bases at J; junction bases unmatched: 6. The germline V gene encodes CDR1 SGHRS and CDR2 YFSETQ.

The rearrangement uses TRBV20-1 and TRBJ2-7, with D unclear. Germline V gene sequence: CDR1 DFQATT, CDR2 SNEGSKA (reference sequence). The CDR3 covers 15 residues. The ends were cut back, 0 bases at V and 1 base at J, with 13 bases in the middle. CDR3 sequence: CSARDPKHGSYEQYF. CDR3 sequence (DNA): TGCAGTGCTAGAGATCCTAAACATGGGTCCTACGAGCAGTACTTC.

In its sample, this clonotype was seen many times. The gene calls are TRBV29-1 and TRBJ2-2; 8 positions match TRBD1. From germline, CDR1 is SQVTM and CDR2 ANQGSEA. V trimming: 4 bases; J trimming: 0 bases; junction bases outside the gene matches: 7. CDR3 length: 16 residues. CDR3 DNA sequence: TGCAGCGTTGCCCCCGGCAGGGGGCCGAACACCGGGGAGCTGTTTTTT. This codes for CSVAPGRGPNTGELFF.

V gene TRBV30 combines with J gene TRBJ2-5, with D unresolved. Germline V gives CDR1 GTSNPN, CDR2 SVGIG (reference sequence). The CDR3 sequence is 11 residues long. V was shortened by 0 bases and J by 4 bases, with 3 bases between the two germline ends. The CDR3: CAWSVRETQYF. DNA for the CDR3: TGTGCCTGGAGTGTACGAGAGACCCAGTACTTC.

The V and J genes are TRBV7-9 and TRBJ2-1, with a possible D match to TRBD2 (5 bases). Trimming removed 8 bases from V and 7 bases from J, with 12 bases in between. The germline gives CDR1 SEHNR, CDR2 FQNEAQ (reference sequence). There are 12 residues in the CDR3. The CDR3 here is CASELVANEQFF. In DNA, the CDR3 is TGTGCCAGCGAACTAGTCGCGAATGAGCAGTTCTTC.

There are many counts of this clonotype. The CDR3 DNA sequence: TGCAGTGCTAGAGAGGGGGGTTTAACTGGGCCTGAAGCTTTCTTT. Translating gives CSAREGGLTGPEAFF. The chain is built from TRBV20-1 and TRBJ1-1, with D tentatively TRBD1 (5 bases). The germline CDR1 and CDR2 sequences are DFQATT and SNEGSKA (reference sequence). CDR3 length: 15 amino acids. The V end was cut by 0 bases, the J end by 6 bases, with 17 bases between.

The rearrangement joins TRBV11-3 to TRBJ2-1, with 8 bases fitting TRBD2. Per germline, CDR1 SGHNT and CDR2 YENEEA. This CDR3 comprises 16 residues. Germline trimming cut 1 base from V and 6 bases from J; bases unmatched to any gene: 8. CDR3 sequence: CASSLAGRGDSNEQFF. The CDR3 DNA follows: TGTGCCAGCAGCTTAGCCGGGCGGGGGGATTCCAATGAGCAGTTCTTC.

The chain uses TRBV6-1 and TRBJ2-1; no definite D call. Germline CDR1 and CDR2: MNHNS and SASEGT. V was trimmed by 7 bases and J by 10 bases, leaving 11 bases between them. This CDR3 is built from 11 residues. In nucleotides, the CDR3 is TGTGCCAGCACCTTTGCGAGGGAGCAGTTCTTC. It encodes CASTFAREQFF.

The genes are TRBV5-1 and TRBJ1-2; 7 nucleotides match TRBD1. V shed 4 bases, J shed 2 bases, and the junction held 8 bases outside the gene matches. Germline-derived CDR1 and CDR2 are SGHRS and YFSETQ. The CDR3 spans 15 residues. The CDR3, as DNA: TGCGCCAGCAGCCCGGGACAGTCCGGGAACTATGGCTACACCTTC. Encoded protein: CASSPGQSGNYGYTF.

This clonotype was counted only a few times. This rearrangement joins TRBV28 to TRBJ2-3; 8 bases are a match to TRBD2. CDR1 is MDHEN and CDR2 is SYDVKM in the germline V gene. V gave up 2 bases and J gave up 11 bases; unmatched junction bases: 3. The CDR3 consists of 12 residues. The CDR3 sequence is CASSLAGGLQYF. The CDR3 DNA reads TGTGCCAGCAGTTTAGCGGGAGGACTGCAGTATTTT.

The V and J genes are TRBV28 and TRBJ2-7; D is possibly TRBD1 or TRBD2 (5 bases each). The V gene lost 2 bases and the J gene lost 6 bases, with 14 bases spanning the gap. Germline assignment: CDR1 MDHEN and CDR2 SYDVKM. This CDR3 contains 14 residues. Written as DNA, the CDR3 is TGTGCCAGCAGTTTAATCTCCGGGGCAGGCGAGCAGTACTTC. Its protein product is CASSLISGAGEQYF.